This T cell receptor (beta chain) was recorded in a study of cytomegalovirus exposure and HLA in healthy donors. This PCR relied on a set of 60 Vbeta primers and 13 Jbeta primers. Profiling relied on immunoSEQ multiplex PCR, and the TCRdb table lists in-frame clones only, not all of them. The sample consists of about 120,000 clones, roughly 77% of them appearing once. The CDR3 consists of 11 residues. V was cut by 1 base and J by 9 bases, with 7 bases left in between. Per the germline V gene, CDR1 is DFQATT and CDR2 is SNEGSKA (reference sequence). Input material: PBMCs. This sequence originates from a man in his forties in good health and CMV-seronegative. V usage is TRBV20-1 and J usage is TRBJ2-1; tentatively, D is TRBD2 (5 bases). CDR3 sequence reads: CSARVSVEQFF. Here the CDR3 DNA reads TGCAGTGCTAGAGTTAGCGTTGAGCAGTTCTTC.